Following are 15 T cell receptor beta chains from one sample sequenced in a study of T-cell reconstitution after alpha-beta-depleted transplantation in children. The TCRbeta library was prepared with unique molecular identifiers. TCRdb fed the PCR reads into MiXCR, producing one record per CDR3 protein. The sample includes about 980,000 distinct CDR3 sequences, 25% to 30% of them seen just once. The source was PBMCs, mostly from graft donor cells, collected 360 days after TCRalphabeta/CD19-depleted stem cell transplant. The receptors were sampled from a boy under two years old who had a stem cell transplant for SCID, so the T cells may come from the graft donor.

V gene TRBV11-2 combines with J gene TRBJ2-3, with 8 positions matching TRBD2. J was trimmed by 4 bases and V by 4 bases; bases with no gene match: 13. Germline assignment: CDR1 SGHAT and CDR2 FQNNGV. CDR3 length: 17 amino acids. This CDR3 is CASSYLGGAVGADTQYF. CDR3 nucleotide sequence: TGTGCCAGCAGCTACCTCGGGGGGGCGGTTGGGGCAGATACGCAGTATTTT. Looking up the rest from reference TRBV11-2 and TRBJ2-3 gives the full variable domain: EAGVAQSPRYKIIEKRQSVAFWCNPISGHATLYWYQQILGQGPKLLIQFQNNGVVDDSQLPKDRFSAERLKGVDSTLKIQPAKLEDSAVYLCASSYLGGAVGADTQYFGPGTRLTVL.

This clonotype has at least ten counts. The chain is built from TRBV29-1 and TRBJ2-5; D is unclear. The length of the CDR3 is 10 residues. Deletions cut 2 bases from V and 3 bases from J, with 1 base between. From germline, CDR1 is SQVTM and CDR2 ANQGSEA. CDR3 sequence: CSVEKETQYF. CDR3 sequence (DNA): TGCAGCGTTGAAAAAGAGACCCAGTACTTC.

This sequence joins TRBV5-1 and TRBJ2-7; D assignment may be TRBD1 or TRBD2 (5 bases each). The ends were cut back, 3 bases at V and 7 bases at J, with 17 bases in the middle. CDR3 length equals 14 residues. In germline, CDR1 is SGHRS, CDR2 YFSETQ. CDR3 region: CASSWDPQSWEQYF. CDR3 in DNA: TGCGCCAGCAGCTGGGACCCACAGAGTTGGGAGCAGTACTTC.

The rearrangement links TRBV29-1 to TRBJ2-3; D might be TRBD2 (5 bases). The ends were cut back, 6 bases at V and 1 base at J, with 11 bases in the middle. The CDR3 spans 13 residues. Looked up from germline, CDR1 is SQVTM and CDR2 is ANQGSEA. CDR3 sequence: CSVGEGGTDTQYF. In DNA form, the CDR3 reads TGCAGCGTCGGAGAGGGAGGCACAGATACGCAGTATTTT.

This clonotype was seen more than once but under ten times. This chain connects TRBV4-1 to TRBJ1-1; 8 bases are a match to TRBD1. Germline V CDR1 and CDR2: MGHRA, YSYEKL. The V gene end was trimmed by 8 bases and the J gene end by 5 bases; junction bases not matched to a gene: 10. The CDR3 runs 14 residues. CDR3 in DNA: TGCGCCAGCTGCGAAAGGACAGGGAGGACTGAAGCTTTCTTT. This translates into CASCERTGRTEAFF.

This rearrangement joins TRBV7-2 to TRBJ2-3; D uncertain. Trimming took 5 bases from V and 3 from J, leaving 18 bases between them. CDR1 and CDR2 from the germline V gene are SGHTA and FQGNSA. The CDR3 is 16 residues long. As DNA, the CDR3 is TGTGCCAGCAGCCGAGGACGCATGGGAAATACAGATACGCAGTATTTT. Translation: CASSRGRMGNTDTQYF.

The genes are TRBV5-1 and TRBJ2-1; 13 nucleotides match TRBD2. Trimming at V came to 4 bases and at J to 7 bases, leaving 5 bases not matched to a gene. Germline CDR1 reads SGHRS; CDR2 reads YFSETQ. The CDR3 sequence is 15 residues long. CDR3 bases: TGCGCCAGCAGCATACTAGCGGGGGGGCCAAATGAGCAGTTCTTC. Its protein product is CASSILAGGPNEQFF.

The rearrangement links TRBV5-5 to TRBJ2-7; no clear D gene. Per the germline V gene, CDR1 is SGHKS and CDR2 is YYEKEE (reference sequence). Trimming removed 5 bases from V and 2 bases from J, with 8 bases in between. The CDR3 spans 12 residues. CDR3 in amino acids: CASRWDPYEQYF. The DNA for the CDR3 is TGTGCCAGCAGATGGGATCCCTACGAGCAGTACTTC.

The CDR3 reads CASGRDRVSGANVLTF. As DNA, the CDR3 is TGTGCCAGCGGGAGAGACAGGGTCTCTGGGGCCAACGTCCTGACTTTC. V gene TRBV12-3 or TRBV12-4 combines with J gene TRBJ2-6; 7 bases fit TRBD1. The length of the CDR3 is 16 residues. Unmatched junction bases numbered 7, after V lost 8 bases and J lost 0 bases.

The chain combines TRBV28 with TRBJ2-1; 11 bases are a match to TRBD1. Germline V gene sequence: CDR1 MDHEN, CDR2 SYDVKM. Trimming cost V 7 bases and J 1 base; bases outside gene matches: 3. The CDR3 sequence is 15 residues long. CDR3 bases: TGTGCCAGCAACCGGGACAGGGGGTCCTACAATGAGCAGTTCTTC. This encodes CASNRDRGSYNEQFF.

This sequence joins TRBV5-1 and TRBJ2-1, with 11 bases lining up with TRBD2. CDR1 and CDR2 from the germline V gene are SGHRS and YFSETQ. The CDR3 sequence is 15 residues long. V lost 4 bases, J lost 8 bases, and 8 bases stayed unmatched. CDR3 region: CASSATSGGSDEQFF. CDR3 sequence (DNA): TGCGCCAGCAGCGCTACTAGCGGGGGTTCCGATGAGCAGTTCTTC. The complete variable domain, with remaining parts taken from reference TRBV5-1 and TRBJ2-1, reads KAGVTQTPRYLIKTRGQQVTLSCSPISGHRSVSWYQQTPGQGLQFLFEYFSETQRNKGNFPGRFSGRQFSNSRSEMNVSTLELGDSALYLCASSATSGGSDEQFFGPGTRLTVL.

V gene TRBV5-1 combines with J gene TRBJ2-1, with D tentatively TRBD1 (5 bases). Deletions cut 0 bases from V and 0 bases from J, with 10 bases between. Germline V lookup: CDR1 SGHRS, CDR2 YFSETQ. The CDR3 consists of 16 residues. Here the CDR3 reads CASSLGQFISYNEQFF. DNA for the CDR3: TGCGCCAGCAGCTTGGGACAGTTTATCTCCTACAATGAGCAGTTCTTC.

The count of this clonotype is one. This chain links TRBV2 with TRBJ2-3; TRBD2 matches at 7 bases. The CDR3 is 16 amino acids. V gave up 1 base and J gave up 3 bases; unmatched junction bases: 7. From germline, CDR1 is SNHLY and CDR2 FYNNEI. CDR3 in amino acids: CASSEVGLAETDTQYF. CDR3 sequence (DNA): TGTGCCAGCAGTGAAGTAGGTCTAGCGGAGACAGATACGCAGTATTTT.

The CDR3 spells CASRRRHTATNEKLFF. DNA of the CDR3: TGTGCCAGCAGACGACGTCATACAGCAACTAATGAAAAACTGTTTTTT. The chain is built from TRBV12-3 or TRBV12-4 and TRBJ1-4; D is undetermined. The CDR3 is 16 residues long. V was cut by 6 bases and J by 0 bases, with 14 bases left in between.

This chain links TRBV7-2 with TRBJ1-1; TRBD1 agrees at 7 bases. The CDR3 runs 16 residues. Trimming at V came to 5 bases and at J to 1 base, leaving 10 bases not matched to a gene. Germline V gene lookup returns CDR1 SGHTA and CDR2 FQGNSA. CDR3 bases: TGTGCCAGCAGCGTCAAGACAGGGCTCGGGAACACTGAAGCTTTCTTT. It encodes CASSVKTGLGNTEAFF.